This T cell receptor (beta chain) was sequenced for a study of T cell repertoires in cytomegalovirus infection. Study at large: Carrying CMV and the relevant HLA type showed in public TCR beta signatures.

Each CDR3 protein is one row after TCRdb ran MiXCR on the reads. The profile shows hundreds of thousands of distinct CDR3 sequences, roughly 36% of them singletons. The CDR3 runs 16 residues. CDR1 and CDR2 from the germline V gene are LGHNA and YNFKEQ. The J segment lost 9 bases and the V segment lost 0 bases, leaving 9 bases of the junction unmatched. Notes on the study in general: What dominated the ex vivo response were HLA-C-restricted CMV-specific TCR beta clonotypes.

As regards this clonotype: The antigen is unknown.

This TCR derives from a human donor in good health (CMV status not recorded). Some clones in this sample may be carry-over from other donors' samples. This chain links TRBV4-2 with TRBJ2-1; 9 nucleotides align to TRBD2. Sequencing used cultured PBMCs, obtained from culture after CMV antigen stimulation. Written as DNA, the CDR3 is TGTGCCAGCAGCCAAGATCGGGCGGGGGGGCCGCTTGAGCAGTTCTTC. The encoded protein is CASSQDRAGGPLEQFF.